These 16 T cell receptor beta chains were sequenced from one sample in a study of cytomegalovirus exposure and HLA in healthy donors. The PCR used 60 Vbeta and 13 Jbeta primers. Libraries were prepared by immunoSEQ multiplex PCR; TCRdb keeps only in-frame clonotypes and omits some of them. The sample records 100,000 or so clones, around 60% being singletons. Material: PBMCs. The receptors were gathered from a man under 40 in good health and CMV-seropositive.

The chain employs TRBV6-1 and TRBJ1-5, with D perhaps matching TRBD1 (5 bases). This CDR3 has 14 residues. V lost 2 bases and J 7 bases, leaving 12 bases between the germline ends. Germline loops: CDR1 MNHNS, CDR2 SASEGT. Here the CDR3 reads CASSEQGFGQPQHF. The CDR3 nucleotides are TGTGCCAGCAGTGAACAGGGATTCGGCCAGCCCCAGCATTTT.

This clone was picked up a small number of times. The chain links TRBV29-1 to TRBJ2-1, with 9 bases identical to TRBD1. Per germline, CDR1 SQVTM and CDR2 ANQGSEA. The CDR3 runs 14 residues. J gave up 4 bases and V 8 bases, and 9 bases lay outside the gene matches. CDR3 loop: CSIPGTGRYNEQFF. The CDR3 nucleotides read TGCAGCATCCCCGGGACAGGGAGATACAATGAGCAGTTCTTC.

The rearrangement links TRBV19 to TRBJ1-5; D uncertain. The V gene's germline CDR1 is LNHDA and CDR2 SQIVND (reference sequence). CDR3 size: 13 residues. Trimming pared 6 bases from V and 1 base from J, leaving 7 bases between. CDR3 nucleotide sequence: TGTGCCAGTAGCGGGGAGAGCAATCAGCCCCAGCATTTT. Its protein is CASSGESNQPQHF. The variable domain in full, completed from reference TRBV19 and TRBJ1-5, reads DGGITQSPKYLFRKEGQNVTLSCEQNLNHDAMYWYRQDPGQGLRLIYYSQIVNDFQKGDIAEGYSVSREKKESFPLTVTSAQKNPTAFYLCASSGESNQPQHFGDGTRLSIL.

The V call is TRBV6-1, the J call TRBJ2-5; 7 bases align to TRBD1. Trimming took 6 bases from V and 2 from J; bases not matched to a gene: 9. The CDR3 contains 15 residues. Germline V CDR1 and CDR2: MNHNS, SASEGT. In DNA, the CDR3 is TGTGCCAGCAGGGCAGGGGGTGTGTATCAAGAGACCCAGTACTTC. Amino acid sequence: CASRAGGVYQETQYF.

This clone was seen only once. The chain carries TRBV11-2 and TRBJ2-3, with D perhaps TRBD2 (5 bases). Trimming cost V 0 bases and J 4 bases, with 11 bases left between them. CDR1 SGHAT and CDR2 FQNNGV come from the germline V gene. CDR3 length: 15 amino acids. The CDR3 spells CASSLDRLAPDTQYF. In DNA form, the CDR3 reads TGTGCCAGCAGCTTAGATCGGCTAGCCCCAGATACGCAGTATTTT.

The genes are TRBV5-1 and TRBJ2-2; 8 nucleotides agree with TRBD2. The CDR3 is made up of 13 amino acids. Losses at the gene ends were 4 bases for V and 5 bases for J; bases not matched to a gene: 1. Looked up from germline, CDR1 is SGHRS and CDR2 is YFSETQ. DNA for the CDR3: TGCGCCAGCAGCCGGGAGGGGACCGGGGAGCTGTTTTTT. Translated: CASSREGTGELFF.

The CDR3 is CAISEIGDGYTF. The CDR3 DNA reads TGTGCCATCAGTGAGATAGGGGATGGCTACACCTTC. J is TRBJ1-2 and V is TRBV10-3; a possible D gene is TRBD1 (5 bases). Trimming removed 2 bases at V and 6 bases at J, with 7 bases between. The CDR3 has 12 amino acids. Germline CDR1 ENHRY, CDR2 SYGVKD.

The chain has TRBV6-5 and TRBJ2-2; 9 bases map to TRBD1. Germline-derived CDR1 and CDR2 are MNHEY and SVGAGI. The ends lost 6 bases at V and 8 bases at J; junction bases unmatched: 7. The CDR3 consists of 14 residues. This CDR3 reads CASSPQGAIGELFF. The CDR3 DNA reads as TGTGCCAGCAGCCCACAGGGGGCGATAGGGGAGCTGTTTTTT.

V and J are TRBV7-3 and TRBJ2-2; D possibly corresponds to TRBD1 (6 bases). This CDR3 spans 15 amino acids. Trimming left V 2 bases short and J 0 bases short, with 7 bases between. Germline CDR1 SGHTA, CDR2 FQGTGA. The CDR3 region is CASSLQGTNTGELFF. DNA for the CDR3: TGTGCCAGCAGCTTACAGGGGACGAACACCGGGGAGCTGTTTTTT.

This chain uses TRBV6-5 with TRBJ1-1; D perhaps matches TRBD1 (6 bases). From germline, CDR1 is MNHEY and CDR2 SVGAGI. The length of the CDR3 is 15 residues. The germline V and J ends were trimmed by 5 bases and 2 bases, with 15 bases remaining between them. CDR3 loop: CASSLTGTSNTEAFF. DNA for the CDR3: TGTGCCAGCAGTCTTACCGGGACATCTAACACTGAAGCTTTCTTT.

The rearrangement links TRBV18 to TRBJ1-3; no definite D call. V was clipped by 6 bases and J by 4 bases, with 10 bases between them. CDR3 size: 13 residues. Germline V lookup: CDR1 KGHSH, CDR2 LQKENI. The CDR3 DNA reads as TGTGCCAGCTCGAACAGTATCGGAAACACCATATATTTT. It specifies CASSNSIGNTIYF.

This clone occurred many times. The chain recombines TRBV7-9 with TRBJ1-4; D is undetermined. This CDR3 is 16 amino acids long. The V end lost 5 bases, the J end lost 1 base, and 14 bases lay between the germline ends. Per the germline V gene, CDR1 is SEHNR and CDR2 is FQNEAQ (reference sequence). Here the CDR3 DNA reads TGTGCCAGCAGCGGGGATCTGGGGAGAACTAATGAAAAACTGTTTTTT. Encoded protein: CASSGDLGRTNEKLFF.

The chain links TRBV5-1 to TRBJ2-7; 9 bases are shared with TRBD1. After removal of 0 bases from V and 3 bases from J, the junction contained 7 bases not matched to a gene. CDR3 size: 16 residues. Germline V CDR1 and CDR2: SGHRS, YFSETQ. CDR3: CASSLAPGQGLYEQYF. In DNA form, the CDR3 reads TGCGCCAGCAGCTTGGCTCCGGGACAGGGTCTCTACGAGCAGTACTTC.

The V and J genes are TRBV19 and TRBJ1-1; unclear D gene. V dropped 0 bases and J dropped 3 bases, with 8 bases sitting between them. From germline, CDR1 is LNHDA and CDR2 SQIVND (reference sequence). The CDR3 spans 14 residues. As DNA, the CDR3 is TGTGCCAGTAGTATAGACGCGGAAGACACTGAAGCTTTCTTT. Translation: CASSIDAEDTEAFF.

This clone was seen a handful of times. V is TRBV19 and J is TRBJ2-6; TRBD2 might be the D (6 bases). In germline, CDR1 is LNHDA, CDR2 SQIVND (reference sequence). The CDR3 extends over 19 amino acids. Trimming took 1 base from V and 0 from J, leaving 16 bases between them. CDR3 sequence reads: CASSIVSGRHLSGANVLTF. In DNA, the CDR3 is TGTGCCAGTAGTATAGTCTCGGGGAGGCATCTCTCTGGGGCCAACGTCCTGACTTTC. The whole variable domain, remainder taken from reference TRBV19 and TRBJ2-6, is DGGITQSPKYLFRKEGQNVTLSCEQNLNHDAMYWYRQDPGQGLRLIYYSQIVNDFQKGDIAEGYSVSREKKESFPLTVTSAQKNPTAFYLCASSIVSGRHLSGANVLTFGAGSRLTVL.

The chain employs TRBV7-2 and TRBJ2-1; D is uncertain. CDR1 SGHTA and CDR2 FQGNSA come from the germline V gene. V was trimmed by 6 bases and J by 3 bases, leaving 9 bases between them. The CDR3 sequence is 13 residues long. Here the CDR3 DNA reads TGTGCCAGCAGTAGAAGCGACTACAATGAGCAGTTCTTC. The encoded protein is CASSRSDYNEQFF.